The entry below gives a single TCR beta chain sequence along with its context. Its antigen is not known. In germline, CDR1 is SGHVS, CDR2 FQNEAQ. CDR3 length equals 13 residues. V was pared by 5 bases and J by 3 bases, with 11 bases between. This sample was taken from a study of T cell repertoires in cytomegalovirus infection. TCRdb itself ran the reads through MiXCR, one entry per CDR3 protein. The sample carries fewer than 950,000 distinct CDR3 sequences, approximately 29% recorded once. The gene calls are TRBV7-8 and TRBJ2-7; the D gene is possibly TRBD2 (6 bases). The sample here was cultured CD8+ T cells from PBMCs, taken from culture after CMV antigen stimulation. This TCR was recovered from a human donor in good health (CMV status not recorded). Some clones in this sample may be carry-over from other donors' samples. The CDR3 sequence: CASSPRESYEQYV. CDR3 coding DNA: TGTGCCAGCAGCCCTCGGGAGAGCTACGAGCAGTACGTC.